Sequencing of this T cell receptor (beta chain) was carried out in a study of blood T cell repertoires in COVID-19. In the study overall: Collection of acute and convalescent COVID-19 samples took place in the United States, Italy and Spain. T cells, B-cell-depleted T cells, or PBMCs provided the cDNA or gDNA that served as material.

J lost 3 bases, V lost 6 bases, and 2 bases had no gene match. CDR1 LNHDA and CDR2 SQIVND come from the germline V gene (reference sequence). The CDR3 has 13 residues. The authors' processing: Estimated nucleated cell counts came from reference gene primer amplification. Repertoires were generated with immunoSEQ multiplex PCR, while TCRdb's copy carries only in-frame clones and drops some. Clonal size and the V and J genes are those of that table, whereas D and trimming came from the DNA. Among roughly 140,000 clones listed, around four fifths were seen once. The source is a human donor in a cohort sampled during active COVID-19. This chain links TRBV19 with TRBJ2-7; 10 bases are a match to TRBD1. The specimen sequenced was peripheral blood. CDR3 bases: TGTGCCAGTAGGGACAGGGGGAGCTACGAGCAGTACTTC. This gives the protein CASRDRGSYEQYF.